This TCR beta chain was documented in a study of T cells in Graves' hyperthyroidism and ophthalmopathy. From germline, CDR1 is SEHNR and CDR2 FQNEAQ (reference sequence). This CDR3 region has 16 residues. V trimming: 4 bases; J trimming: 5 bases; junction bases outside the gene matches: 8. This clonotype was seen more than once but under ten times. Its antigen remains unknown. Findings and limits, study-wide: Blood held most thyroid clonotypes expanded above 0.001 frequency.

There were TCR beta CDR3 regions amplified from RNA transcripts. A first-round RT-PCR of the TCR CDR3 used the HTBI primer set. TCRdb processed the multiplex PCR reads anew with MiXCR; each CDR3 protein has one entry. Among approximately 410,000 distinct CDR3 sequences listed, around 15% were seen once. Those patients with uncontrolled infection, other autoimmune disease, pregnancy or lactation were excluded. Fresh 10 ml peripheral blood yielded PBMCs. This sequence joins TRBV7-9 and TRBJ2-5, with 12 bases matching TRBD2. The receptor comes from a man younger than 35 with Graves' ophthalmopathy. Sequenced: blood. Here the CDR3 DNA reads TGTGCCAGCAGCTCCTCTAGCGGGAGGGCAAGGGAGACCCAGTACTTC. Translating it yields CASSSSSGRARETQYF.